This T cell receptor (beta chain) was recovered during a study of shared clonotypes between healthy human individuals. The CDR3 loop spans 16 amino acids. V was shortened by 2 bases and J by 0 bases, with 12 bases between the two germline ends. Per germline, CDR1 SGHNT and CDR2 YYREEE (reference sequence). TCRdb's table, derived via immunoSEQ multiplex PCR, lists solely in-frame clones and lacks some. There are 1 million to 1.3 million clones in the sample; 78% occur only once, and 0.55% to 0.7% lies in the top ten. The sample consisted of memory CD4+ T cells from PBMCs. Subset indicated: CD45RA-negative fraction. The chain joins TRBV5-4 to TRBJ2-1; tentative D call: TRBD1 (6 bases). The TCR originated in a man aged 18 to 29 in good health. Some clones in this sample may be carry-over from other donors' samples. The DNA for the CDR3 is TGTGCCAGCAGCTTAGCAGGGGCAACCTCCTACAATGAGCAGTTCTTC. Translating gives CASSLAGATSYNEQFF. Using reference TRBV5-4 and TRBJ2-1 for the parts outside the CDR3, the full variable domain is ETGVTQSPTHLIKTRGQQVTLRCSSQSGHNTVSWYQQALGQGPQFIFQYYREEENGRGNFPPRFSGLQFPNYSSELNVNALELDDSALYLCASSLAGATSYNEQFFGPGTRLTVL.